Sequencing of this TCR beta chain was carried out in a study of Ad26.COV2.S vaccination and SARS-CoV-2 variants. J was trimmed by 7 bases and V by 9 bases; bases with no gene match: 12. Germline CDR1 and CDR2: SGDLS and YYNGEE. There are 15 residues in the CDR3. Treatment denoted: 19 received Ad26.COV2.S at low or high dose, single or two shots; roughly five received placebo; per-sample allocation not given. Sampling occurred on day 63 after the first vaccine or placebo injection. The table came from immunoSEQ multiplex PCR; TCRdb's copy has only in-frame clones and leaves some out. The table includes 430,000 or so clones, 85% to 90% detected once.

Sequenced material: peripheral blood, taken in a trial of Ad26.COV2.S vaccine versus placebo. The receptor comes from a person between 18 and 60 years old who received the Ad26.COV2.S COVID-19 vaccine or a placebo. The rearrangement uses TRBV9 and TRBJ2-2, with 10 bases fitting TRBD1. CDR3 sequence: CATSRQGAGNGELFF. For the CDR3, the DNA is TGTGCCACCAGTAGACAGGGGGCTGGAAACGGGGAGCTGTTTTTT.